This T cell receptor beta chain was identified in a study of regulatory dendritic cells for organ transplantation. Points from the study as a whole: Among resting subsets, memory CD8+ cells contained the most alloreactive clonotypes. Alloreactive memory CD8+ T cell pools varied considerably between individuals.

A remark on this clone: The antigen is undetermined.

Measured with immunoSEQ multiplex PCR; TCRdb has only the in-frame clones, and not every one. The sample holds fewer than 50,000 clones, about 93% seen once. CDR1 and CDR2 (germline): GTSNPN, SVGIG (reference sequence). This CDR3 has 14 amino acids. The chain couples TRBV30 to TRBJ2-5; 12 nucleotides align to TRBD2. The assigned J gene may be wrong: the sequence end matches TRBJ2-7 better. Sequences were obtained from naive CD8+ T cells from blood. The sample's subset: CD45RA+ naive T cells. This receptor was obtained from a human donor in good health. This CDR3 reads CAWTRLAGEDEQYF. DNA for the CDR3: TGTGCCTGGACCCGACTAGCGGGAGAAGACGAGCAGTACTTC.